These 21 T cell receptor beta chains were all obtained from the same sample, sequenced in a study of vaccination and CD4 T cells after COVID-19. Treatment specified: roughly nine-day PBMC culture with coronavirus spike peptide pools or control peptides (ViraFEST assay). Harvesting of the unexposed donor's CD4+ T cells predated the COVID-19 pandemic (2011-2018). Researchers used the Oncomine TCR Beta short-read assay to sequence DNA from cultured CD4+ T cells. TCRdb reanalysed the PCR reads using MiXCR and keeps one entry per CDR3 protein. The sample includes 5,000 to 7,500 distinct CDR3 sequences, roughly 29% of them seen just once. For these receptors, no antigen is known. Sequencing used CD4+ T cells from blood, cultured in vitro. The receptor set was obtained from a human donor in good health.

This clonotype was recorded a few times. J is TRBJ1-2 and V is TRBV30; unclear D gene. CDR3 size: 12 residues. The ends were cut back, 8 bases at V and 2 bases at J, with 12 bases in the middle. CDR1 GTSNPN and CDR2 SVGIG come from the germline V gene (reference sequence). The DNA for the CDR3 is TGTGCCCGGCGGGCGTTCAACTATGGCTACACCTTC. Its protein product is CARRAFNYGYTF.

This clonotype was detected only a few times. The CDR3 protein is CASSKDFADEQFF. CDR3 nucleotides: TGCGCCAGCAGTAAAGATTTTGCCGATGAGCAGTTCTTC. V is TRBV10-1 and J is TRBJ2-1; D gene uncertain. The CDR3 spans 13 residues. V was shortened by 5 bases and J by 8 bases, with 13 bases between the two germline ends. CDR1 WNHNN and CDR2 SYGVQD come from the germline V gene (reference sequence).

DNA for the CDR3: TGTGCCAGCAGGAGACAGGACATTCACACCATATATTTT. Its translation: CASRRQDIHTIYF. The genes are TRBV12-3 or TRBV12-4 and TRBJ1-3; TRBD1 is a possible D gene (6 bases). The CDR3 contains 13 residues. V lost 6 bases, J lost 8 bases, and 14 bases lay in between.

This chain links TRBV6-1 with TRBJ1-2, with 10 bases matching TRBD1. Unmatched junction bases numbered 6, after V lost 10 bases and J lost 7 bases. Germline V gives CDR1 MNHNS, CDR2 SASEGT. CDR3 length: 12 residues. The CDR3 DNA reads TGTGCCATCCAAGGACAGGGGGGTGGCTACACCTTC. Translation: CAIQGQGGGYTF.

The chain carries TRBV11-2 and TRBJ2-1, with TRBD2 identical over 8 bases. CDR1 SGHAT and CDR2 FQNNGV come from the germline V gene. This CDR3 spans 16 amino acids. V lost 1 base and J lost 2; bases outside the gene matches: 4. DNA for the CDR3: TGTGCCAGCAGCTTAGTTGCGGGGGGCCCCTACAATGAGCAGTTCTTC. This gives the protein CASSLVAGGPYNEQFF. The full variable domain, completed using reference TRBV11-2 and TRBJ2-1, is EAGVAQSPRYKIIEKRQSVAFWCNPISGHATLYWYQQILGQGPKLLIQFQNNGVVDDSQLPKDRFSAERLKGVDSTLKIQPAKLEDSAVYLCASSLVAGGPYNEQFFGPGTRLTVL.

The chain combines TRBV6-1 with TRBJ2-5, with no clear D. CDR1 MNHNS and CDR2 SASEGT come from the germline V gene. The V and J ends lost 0 bases and 2 bases respectively, with 13 bases between them. The CDR3 extends over 16 amino acids. CDR3 residues: CASSEALQGVQETQYF. CDR3 in DNA: TGTGCCAGCAGTGAAGCGCTTCAAGGAGTTCAAGAGACCCAGTACTTC.

This chain joins TRBV6-5 and TRBJ1-5; D is undetermined. CDR1 and CDR2 (germline): MNHEY, SVGAGI. This CDR3 has 10 residues. Trimming left V 2 bases short and J 7 bases short, with 0 bases between. CDR3 sequence: CASSYQPQHF. CDR3 coding DNA: TGTGCCAGCAGTTACCAGCCCCAGCATTTT.

This clonotype came up once. This chain's CDR3 is CASSSPSSGGGETQYF. The CDR3 DNA follows: TGTGCCAGCAGTTCCCCCTCTAGCGGGGGGGGTGAGACCCAGTACTTC. The chain carries TRBV6-5 and TRBJ2-5; 12 bases line up with TRBD2. The CDR3 is made up of 16 amino acids. Germline CDR1 MNHEY, CDR2 SVGAGI. V shed 4 bases and J 5 bases; nucleotides not matched to a gene: 8.

This clonotype was counted a few times. V usage is TRBV20-1 and J usage is TRBJ1-2; D is uncertain. Germline V gives CDR1 DFQATT, CDR2 SNEGSKA (reference sequence). The CDR3 is made up of 11 amino acids. The V end was cut by 8 bases, the J end by 1 base, with 8 bases between. CDR3 loop: CSSRDNYGYTF. The CDR3 DNA is TGCAGTTCAAGAGATAACTATGGCTACACCTTC.

This clonotype was observed a few times. The gene calls are TRBV20-1 and TRBJ1-1; D gene ambiguous. Trimming took 5 bases from V and 6 from J, leaving 19 bases between them. The germline V gene has CDR1 DFQATT and CDR2 SNEGSKA (reference sequence). The CDR3 is made up of 14 amino acids. This CDR3 reads CSAFDSGRTAEAFF. CDR3 bases: TGCAGTGCTTTCGATTCCGGGAGGACGGCTGAAGCTTTCTTT.

The chain carries TRBV6-1 and TRBJ1-6, with 7 positions matching TRBD1. Trimming cost V 5 bases and J 5 bases; bases outside gene matches: 3. The CDR3 contains 14 residues. Germline V gene sequence: CDR1 MNHNS, CDR2 SASEGT. The CDR3 reads CASSQGVDNSPLHF. CDR3 DNA sequence: TGTGCCAGCAGTCAGGGGGTAGATAATTCACCCCTCCACTTT.

The chain links TRBV12-3 or TRBV12-4 to TRBJ2-3; D gene ambiguous. V was shortened by 5 bases and J by 4 bases, with 7 bases between the two germline ends. This CDR3 is 12 amino acids long. This CDR3 is CASSRLPDTQYF. Here the CDR3 DNA reads TGTGCCAGCAGTAGACTGCCAGATACGCAGTATTTT.

The CDR3 nucleotides read TGTGCCAGCAGCCCGCGGGCGGGCTACACCTTC. This sequence encodes CASSPRAGYTF. This chain connects TRBV11-2 to TRBJ1-2, with unresolved D. The CDR3 has 11 amino acids. Trimming cost V 5 bases and J 8 bases, with 9 bases left between them. Germline loops: CDR1 SGHAT, CDR2 FQNNGV.

The chain recombines TRBV7-9 with TRBJ1-1; tentative D call: TRBD1 (6 bases). Per the germline V gene, CDR1 is SEHNR and CDR2 is FQNEAQ (reference sequence). V lost 5 bases to trimming and J lost 2 bases, with 15 bases between them. The CDR3 spans 15 residues. For the CDR3, the DNA is TGTGCCAGCAGCAAATACCGGGACACAAACACTGAAGCTTTCTTT. Protein: CASSKYRDTNTEAFF.

This clonotype showed up just a few times. The chain combines TRBV20-1 with TRBJ1-5; no reliable D call. CDR1 and CDR2 (germline): DFQATT, SNEGSKA (reference sequence). With 3 bases removed from V and 7 bases from J, the gap between germline ends came to 10 bases. This CDR3 spans 12 amino acids. In DNA form, the CDR3 reads TGCAGTGCTAGTATGTTAGGCCAGCCCCAGCATTTT. Translation gives CSASMLGQPQHF.

This clonotype was found a few times. The chain couples TRBV7-3 to TRBJ2-2, with a weak D call TRBD1 (5 bases). Trimming took off 2 bases at V and 7 bases at J, with 8 bases between the two ends. This CDR3 has 13 amino acids. CDR1 is SGHTA, CDR2 FQGTGA, per germline. The CDR3 spells CASSLWGSGELFF. CDR3 bases: TGTGCCAGCAGCTTATGGGGCAGCGGGGAGCTGTTTTTT.

V and J are TRBV20-1 and TRBJ2-1; D remains ambiguous. The CDR3 runs 12 residues. Germline loops: CDR1 DFQATT, CDR2 SNEGSKA (reference sequence). The germline V and J ends were trimmed by 5 bases and 5 bases, with 10 bases remaining between them. CDR3 coding DNA: TGCAGTGCTGGCCCCTTTAACAATGAGCAGTTCTTC. Translated: CSAGPFNNEQFF.

In its sample, this clonotype was seen a few times. V is TRBV7-8 and J is TRBJ1-2; tentative D call: TRBD1 (6 bases). Per germline, CDR1 SGHVS and CDR2 FQNEAQ. The germline V and J ends were trimmed by 4 bases and 8 bases, with 14 bases remaining between them. The CDR3 extends over 13 amino acids. CDR3 loop: CASSSIWGAGYTF. The CDR3 DNA follows: TGTGCCAGCAGCTCGATTTGGGGGGCGGGCTACACCTTC.

This clonotype was observed a handful of times. The CDR3 region is CAISERGGGSNQPQHF. The CDR3 coding sequence is TGTGCCATCAGTGAGCGCGGGGGTGGAAGCAATCAGCCCCAGCATTTT. The gene calls are TRBV10-3 and TRBJ1-5, with TRBD1 as a possible D gene (5 bases). The CDR3 covers 16 residues. Germline values: CDR1 ENHRY, CDR2 SYGVKD. Trimming stripped 2 bases from V and 1 base from J, with 12 bases between.

This chain joins TRBV30 and TRBJ1-1, with D unclear. Per germline, CDR1 GTSNPN and CDR2 SVGIG (reference sequence). The ends were cut back, 0 bases at V and 9 bases at J, with 20 bases in the middle. CDR3 length: 15 amino acids. CDR3 DNA sequence: TGTGCCTGGAGTGTACCATCGGAGAGACAAAGGCAAGCTTTCTTT. Translation: CAWSVPSERQRQAFF.

This clonotype ranks as medium-sized. This chain links TRBV20-1 with TRBJ1-2; D possibly corresponds to TRBD1 (5 bases). The CDR3 is 14 residues long. Germline CDR1 and CDR2: DFQATT and SNEGSKA (reference sequence). Trimming took off 3 bases at V and 4 bases at J, with 15 bases between the two ends. CDR3 residues: CSASPSGGSYGYTF. CDR3 in DNA: TGCAGTGCTAGCCCATCGGGGGGGAGCTATGGCTACACCTTC.